A selection of T cell receptor beta chains follows, all from one sample in a study of T-cell memory formation after mild COVID-19. TCRdb re-called the 5' RACE reads with MiXCR, one entry per CDR3 protein. The top ten hold roughly 20% of the sample, which has 300,000 to 350,000 distinct CDR3 sequences, roughly an eighth seen once. The sequencing sample was made of PBMCs or a T cell subset sorted from them (not recorded which). The receptor source for this set is a man younger than 35 who had mild COVID-19 (a few samples of this study predate the infection). Cell type and time point are not known. Each CDR3 is given with its conserved first and last residue. A D gene is named only where the DNA matches it firmly. Expanded clones get a size class; other rows say once, few or many, or leave the size out.

TRBV20-1	TRBJ2-3	-	many	CSARRTDTQYF	TGCAGTGCCCGCAGGACAGATACGCAGTATTTT
TRBV5-5	TRBJ2-7	-	once	CASSLNFEQYF	TGTGCCAGCAGCTTGAACTTCGAGCAGTACTTC
TRBV18	TRBJ1-6	-	-	CASSPLRTGPLHF	TGTGCCAGCTCACCATTACGGACGGGACCTCTCCACTTT
TRBV24-1	TRBJ2-1	-	few	CATSDGGYEQFF	TGTGCCACCAGTGATGGGGGGTATGAGCAGTTCTTC
TRBV2	TRBJ2-3	TRBD1	few	CASSGGTGNTDTQYF	TGTGCCAGCAGTGGGGGGACAGGGAACACAGATACGCAGTATTTT
TRBV12-5	TRBJ1-5	-	many	CASGYGGSGQPQHF	TGTGCTAGTGGTTACGGGGGCAGCGGACAGCCCCAGCATTTT
TRBV5-1	TRBJ2-1	TRBD2	few	CASGLAPSGGGEQFF	TGCGCCAGCGGTCTTGCCCCTAGCGGGGGGGGTGAGCAGTTCTTC
TRBV20-1	TRBJ1-5	-	few	CSALGVYSNQPQHF	TGCAGTGCTCTCGGGGTATATAGCAATCAGCCCCAGCATTTT
TRBV5-4	TRBJ2-3	TRBD1	few	CASSLAPGGADTQYF	TGTGCCAGCAGCTTGGCCCCAGGGGGCGCAGATACGCAGTATTTT
TRBV4-3	TRBJ1-3	-	-	CASSQVRGPSGNTIYF	TGCGCCAGCAGCCAAGTCAGGGGACCCTCTGGAAACACCATATATTTT
TRBV7-2	TRBJ1-6	-	-	CASSSVERSPLHF	TGTGCCAGCAGCTCAGTGGAGAGGTCACCCCTCCACTTT
TRBV7-2	TRBJ2-3	TRBD1	many	CASSPPGQGWDTQYF	TGTGCCAGCAGCCCCCCGGGACAGGGCTGGGATACGCAGTATTTT
TRBV5-1	TRBJ1-1	TRBD1	-	CASSTGTGNTEAFF	TGCGCCAGCAGCACAGGGACAGGGAACACTGAAGCTTTCTTT
TRBV5-5	TRBJ1-5	-	few	CASPRPRVSNQPQHF	TGTGCCAGCCCCCGGCCCCGGGTGTCCAATCAGCCCCAGCATTTT
TRBV20-1	TRBJ1-1	-	few	CSARDFGRPNTEAFF	TGCAGTGCTAGAGATTTTGGCAGGCCGAACACTGAAGCTTTCTTT
TRBV4-1	TRBJ2-3	-	few	CASSQAGLRDTQYF	TGCGCCAGCAGCCAAGCGGGCCTGCGAGATACGCAGTATTTT
TRBV24-1	TRBJ2-7	-	many	CATSDLVDVTDEQYF	TGTGCCACCAGTGATTTAGTGGACGTAACGGACGAGCAGTACTTC
TRBV14	TRBJ2-1	TRBD2	many	CASSRPEGSGVSPYNEQFF	TGTGCCAGCAGCCGCCCGGAGGGTAGCGGGGTTTCGCCCTACAATGAGCAGTTCTTC
TRBV29-1	TRBJ1-2	TRBD1	-	CSVFDRGHGYTF	TGCAGCGTTTTCGACAGGGGCCATGGCTACACCTTC
TRBV4-3	TRBJ2-6	-	many	CASSQVRETGANVLTF	TGCGCCAGCAGCCAAGTGAGGGAAACAGGGGCCAACGTCCTGACTTTC
TRBV12-5	TRBJ1-1	-	-	CASGFGGNTEAFF	TGTGCTAGTGGTTTCGGAGGGAACACTGAAGCTTTCTTT
TRBV7-8	TRBJ2-5	-	many	CASRFTGISEETQYF	TGTGCCAGCAGGTTTACAGGGATATCCGAAGAGACCCAGTACTTC
TRBV12-3/TRBV12-4	TRBJ1-1	-	few	CASLPQRYLNTEAFF	TGTGCCAGCCTCCCTCAGCGGTACCTGAACACTGAAGCTTTCTTT
TRBV13	TRBJ2-5	TRBD2	few	CASSWRGGVETQYF	TGTGCCAGCAGCTGGCGGGGGGGCGTTGAGACCCAGTACTTC
TRBV7-9	TRBJ2-3	-	many	CASSLTAEGDTQYF	TGTGCCAGCAGTTTAACTGCGGAGGGAGATACGCAGTATTTT
TRBV12-3/TRBV12-4	TRBJ1-3	-	-	CASRTSSGNTIYF	TGTGCCAGTAGAACGAGCTCTGGAAACACCATATATTTT
TRBV7-6	TRBJ2-7	-	few	CASSLGRIGYEQYF	TGTGCCAGCAGCTTAGGCAGGATCGGCTACGAGCAGTACTTC
TRBV4-1	TRBJ2-7	-	many	CASSQEQRSYEQYF	TGCGCCAGCAGCCAAGAACAACGCTCCTACGAGCAGTACTTC
TRBV29-1	TRBJ2-6	-	-	CSVVGGSSGANVLTF	TGCAGCGTAGTTGGGGGGAGCTCTGGGGCCAACGTCCTGACTTTC